The next 26 T cell receptor beta chains were all read from a single sample in a study of blood T cell repertoires in COVID-19. The data were produced by immunoSEQ multiplex PCR, yet TCRdb's version contains in-frame clones alone and is incomplete. The sample has over 100,000 clones, more than 85% seen once. The sequencing input was peripheral blood. These receptors were taken from a man in his fifties or sixties with active or convalescent COVID-19.

The gene calls are TRBV28 and TRBJ1-1; TRBD1 matches at 9 bases. V dropped 6 bases and J dropped 4; count of bases not matched to a gene: 9. CDR1 is MDHEN, CDR2 SYDVKM, per germline. The CDR3 sequence is 15 residues long. The CDR3 reads CASRSGTGSFTEAFF. The CDR3 DNA reads TGTGCCAGCAGGAGCGGGACAGGGAGTTTCACTGAAGCTTTCTTT.

This clone occurred a few times. The rearrangement joins TRBV3-1 (or the pseudogene TRBV3-2) to TRBJ1-2, with TRBD1 matching over 7 bases. J gave up 3 bases and V 3 bases, and 4 bases lay outside the gene matches. The CDR3 runs 14 residues. Germline V gene lookup returns CDR1 LGHDT and CDR2 YNNKEL (reference sequence). CDR3 amino acids: CASSQVDRDYGYTF. DNA of the CDR3: TGTGCCAGCAGCCAGGTAGACAGGGACTATGGCTACACCTTC.

The chain has TRBV5-8 and TRBJ1-4; D call uncertain. Per germline, CDR1 SGHTS and CDR2 YDEGEE. The V end lost 4 bases, the J end lost 7 bases, and 14 bases lay between the germline ends. The CDR3 consists of 14 residues. The CDR3: CASSPRGRSEKLFF. Here the CDR3 DNA reads TGTGCCAGCAGCCCCCGTGGGAGATCTGAAAAACTGTTTTTT.

In its sample, this clone was seen once. The genes are TRBV11-3 and TRBJ1-1; tentatively, D is TRBD1 (6 bases). The CDR3 extends over 17 amino acids. V lost 5 bases and J 1 base, leaving 20 bases between the germline ends. Germline-derived CDR1 and CDR2 are SGHNT and YENEEA. The CDR3, as DNA: TGTGCCAGCAGCCCCGGAACAGGGAAGGGAAAGAACACTGAAGCTTTCTTT. Protein sequence: CASSPGTGKGKNTEAFF. The full variable domain, in which reference TRBV11-3 and TRBJ1-1 provide the parts outside the CDR3, is EAGVVQSPRYKIIEKKQPVAFWCNPISGHNTLYWYLQNLGQGPELLIRYENEEAVDDSQLPKDRFSAERLKGVDSTLKIQPAELGDSAVYLCASSPGTGKGKNTEAFFGQGTRLTVV.

This rearrangement joins TRBV30 to TRBJ2-4; D is ambiguous. Germline V gene data show CDR1 as GTSNPN and CDR2 as SVGIG (reference sequence). The CDR3 is made up of 15 amino acids. The ends were cut back, 0 bases at V and 0 bases at J, with 9 bases in the middle. CDR3 in DNA: TGTGCCTGGAGTGTGGTACTACTAGCCAAAAACATTCAGTACTTC. Translated, it gives CAWSVVLLAKNIQYF.

This chain uses TRBV2 with TRBJ2-3; 10 bases agree with TRBD2. The V and J ends lost 7 bases and 4 bases, in that order; junction bases with no gene match: 8. The CDR3 is 15 residues long. Germline CDR1 SNHLY, CDR2 FYNNEI. CDR3 DNA sequence: TGTGCCAGCACTTTTAGCGGGGGGAGGGCAGATACGCAGTATTTT. Translation: CASTFSGGRADTQYF.

The V call is TRBV2, the J call TRBJ2-5; perhaps TRBD2 as D (5 bases). With 9 bases removed from V and 5 bases from J, the gap between germline ends came to 22 bases. The CDR3 has 15 amino acids. Germline CDR1 is SNHLY and CDR2 is FYNNEI. This chain's CDR3 is CARGGARGSRETQYF. CDR3 nucleotides: TGTGCCAGGGGCGGCGCTAGAGGGAGTAGGGAGACCCAGTACTTC.

CDR3 bases: TGTGCCAGCAGTAAACAGGGGCCGAACACCGGGGAGCTGTTTTTT. Translated, it gives CASSKQGPNTGELFF. The chain employs TRBV6-5 and TRBJ2-2, with 7 bases that match TRBD1. The CDR3 has 15 amino acids. Germline V lookup: CDR1 MNHEY, CDR2 SVGAGI. The ends lost 5 bases at V and 0 bases at J; junction bases unmatched: 3.

This clone has just a few counts. The chain couples TRBV19 to TRBJ1-3; D gene ambiguous. Per the germline V gene, CDR1 is LNHDA and CDR2 is SQIVND (reference sequence). The V end lost 6 bases, the J end lost 0 bases, and 3 bases lay between the germline ends. The CDR3 extends over 12 amino acids. The CDR3 region is CASRSSGNTIYF. In nucleotides, the CDR3 is TGTGCCAGTAGGAGCTCTGGAAACACCATATATTTT.

CDR3 in amino acids: CATQAGSNQPQHF. Here the CDR3 DNA reads TGTGCCACCCAGGCGGGTTCCAATCAGCCCCAGCATTTT. The rearrangement uses TRBV10-3 and TRBJ1-5, with no clear D. The CDR3 loop spans 13 amino acids. The germline V gene encodes CDR1 ENHRY and CDR2 SYGVKD. V was shortened by 10 bases and J by 3 bases, with 13 bases between the two germline ends.

The J gene is TRBJ2-2, the V gene TRBV9, with D possibly matching TRBD1 (5 bases). The CDR3 sequence is 15 residues long. CDR1 and CDR2 from the germline V gene are SGDLS and YYNGEE. Trimming left V 0 bases short and J 3 bases short, with 9 bases between. This chain's CDR3 is CASSVGDSHTGELFF. The DNA for the CDR3 is TGTGCCAGCAGCGTAGGTGACAGCCACACCGGGGAGCTGTTTTTT. The variable domain in full, with the rest retrieved from reference TRBV9 and TRBJ2-2, is DSGVTQTPKHLITATGQRVTLRCSPRSGDLSVYWYQQSLDQGLQFLIQYYNGEERAKGNILERFSAQQFPDLHSELNLSSLELGDSALYFCASSVGDSHTGELFFGEGSRLTVL.

This clone was observed a single time. The J gene is TRBJ2-7, the V gene TRBV6-5; TRBD2 is a possible D gene (5 bases). Between the trimmed V and J ends, which lost 8 bases and 6 bases, there was a span of 17 bases. Germline V lookup: CDR1 MNHEY, CDR2 SVGAGI. The length of the CDR3 is 13 residues. CDR3 protein: CASGPRALVEQYV. The CDR3, as DNA: TGTGCCAGCGGACCGCGGGCGCTGGTCGAGCAGTACGTC.

The chain combines TRBV6-6 with TRBJ2-1; 7 positions agree with TRBD1. V lost 7 bases to trimming and J lost 3 bases; unmatched junction nucleotides: 0. Germline V gene sequence: CDR1 MNHNY, CDR2 SVGAGI (reference sequence). This CDR3 contains 12 residues. Here the CDR3 reads CASTGGYNEQFF. CDR3 DNA sequence: TGTGCCAGCACAGGGGGCTACAATGAGCAGTTCTTC.

The V gene is TRBV28, the J gene TRBJ2-2; a possible D gene is TRBD2 (7 bases). Germline CDR1 and CDR2: MDHEN and SYDVKM. The CDR3 extends over 14 amino acids. Trimming stripped 5 bases from V and 6 bases from J, with 13 bases between. The CDR3, as DNA: TGTGCCAGCAGTACCTTCGGGGGGCCCGGGGAGCTGTTTTTT. It translates to CASSTFGGPGELFF.

This rearrangement joins TRBV11-2 to TRBJ1-6; 7 bases are a match to TRBD1. Trimming removed 0 bases from V and 7 bases from J; junction bases left unmatched: 18. The CDR3 has 20 amino acids. CDR1 and CDR2 (germline): SGHAT, FQNNGV. The CDR3 sequence is CASSLDLRQGAGAGNSPLHF. DNA of the CDR3: TGTGCCAGCAGCTTAGACCTCCGACAGGGAGCTGGGGCTGGGAATTCACCCCTCCACTTT.

The J gene is TRBJ1-5, the V gene TRBV6-6; D unclear. The CDR3 is made up of 13 amino acids. Trimming left V 10 bases short and J 3 bases short, with 13 bases between. Germline V CDR1 and CDR2: MNHNY, SVGAGI (reference sequence). CDR3 nucleotide sequence: TGTGCCACCGCAAGGGAGTTCAATCAGCCCCAGCATTTT. Protein sequence: CATAREFNQPQHF.

The V gene is TRBV11-2, the J gene TRBJ1-4; D is possibly TRBD1 (5 bases). Germline values: CDR1 SGHAT, CDR2 FQNNGV. The CDR3 is 16 residues long. The V end lost 5 bases, the J end lost 6 bases, and 19 bases lay between the germline ends. The CDR3, as DNA: TGTGCCAGCAGCCGACAAATCGGGACTCCGGATGAAAAACTGTTTTTT. Its protein is CASSRQIGTPDEKLFF.

This clone was detected many times. The chain recombines TRBV30 with TRBJ1-6, with 8 nucleotides matching TRBD1. The CDR3 has 13 residues. Germline-derived CDR1 and CDR2 are GTSNPN and SVGIG (reference sequence). V gave up 4 bases and J gave up 7 bases; unmatched junction bases: 3. The CDR3 is CAWKQGGNSPLHF. The CDR3 DNA sequence: TGTGCCTGGAAACAGGGGGGGAATTCACCCCTCCACTTT.

The V and J genes are TRBV3-1 (or the pseudogene TRBV3-2) and TRBJ2-1; TRBD2 agrees at 9 bases. This CDR3 is built from 16 residues. V was pared by 2 bases and J by 5 bases, with 7 bases of the junction left unmatched. CDR1 LGHDT and CDR2 YNNKEL come from the germline V gene (reference sequence). CDR3 nucleotides: TGTGCCAGCAGCCAAATGGGCGGGGGGGCGGACAATGAGCAGTTCTTC. Encoded protein: CASSQMGGGADNEQFF.

The chain joins TRBV12-3 or TRBV12-4 to TRBJ2-5; no firm D call. The V end lost 5 bases, the J end lost 1 base, and 8 bases lay between the germline ends. The CDR3 spans 13 residues. The CDR3 DNA reads TGTGCCAGCAGTAAAACTACCCAAGAGACCCAGTACTTC. It specifies CASSKTTQETQYF.

This rearrangement joins TRBV29-1 to TRBJ1-5; 11 positions match TRBD1. The germline V gene encodes CDR1 SQVTM and CDR2 ANQGSEA. V dropped 7 bases and J dropped 6; count of bases not matched to a gene: 5. The CDR3 contains 13 residues. The CDR3 nucleotides read TGCAGCGCCTGGACAGGGGGCGGTCAGCCCCAGCATTTT. It yields the protein CSAWTGGGQPQHF.

V gene TRBV4-2 combines with J gene TRBJ1-4, with D unresolved. There are 15 residues in the CDR3. The V gene lost 0 bases and the J gene lost 0 bases, with 5 bases spanning the gap. Germline CDR1 and CDR2: LGHNA and YNFKEQ. The CDR3 sequence: CASSQDLATNEKLFF. The CDR3 DNA reads as TGTGCCAGCAGCCAAGATCTCGCAACTAATGAAAAACTGTTTTTT.

In DNA form, the CDR3 reads TGTGCCAGCCAGCCGGGACAGAATAACTTTGATGGCTACACCTTC. Translating gives CASQPGQNNFDGYTF. The chain combines TRBV2 with TRBJ1-2; 7 nucleotides match TRBD1. Germline CDR1 and CDR2: SNHLY and FYNNEI. The CDR3 runs to 15 residues. The junction had 15 bases not matched to a gene; V was cut back by 8 bases and J by 6 bases.

The chain has TRBV6-5 and TRBJ1-1; 8 bases agree with TRBD1. Germline-derived CDR1 and CDR2 are MNHEY and SVGAGI. The J segment lost 5 bases and the V segment lost 5 bases, leaving 10 bases of the junction unmatched. This CDR3 contains 15 residues. The CDR3 loop is CASSLEDRVGTEAFF. The CDR3 region has the DNA TGTGCCAGCAGTCTCGAGGACAGGGTTGGAACTGAAGCTTTCTTT.

This chain links TRBV18 with TRBJ2-7; D gene uncertain. V lost 2 bases to trimming and J lost 3 bases, with 8 bases between them. The CDR3 consists of 13 residues. Germline CDR1 reads KGHSH; CDR2 reads LQKENI. The CDR3 reads CASSPGQIYEQYF. The CDR3 DNA follows: TGTGCCAGCTCACCAGGGCAGATCTACGAGCAGTACTTC.

The rearrangement links TRBV5-1 to TRBJ2-5; 13 bases agree with TRBD2. The CDR3 is 16 amino acids. V gave up 4 bases and J gave up 5 bases; unmatched junction bases: 8. Germline lookup yields CDR1 SGHRS and CDR2 YFSETQ. For the CDR3, the DNA is TGCGCCAGCAGCGATACTAGCGGGGGGGCCGGGGAGACCCAGTACTTC. This sequence encodes CASSDTSGGAGETQYF.